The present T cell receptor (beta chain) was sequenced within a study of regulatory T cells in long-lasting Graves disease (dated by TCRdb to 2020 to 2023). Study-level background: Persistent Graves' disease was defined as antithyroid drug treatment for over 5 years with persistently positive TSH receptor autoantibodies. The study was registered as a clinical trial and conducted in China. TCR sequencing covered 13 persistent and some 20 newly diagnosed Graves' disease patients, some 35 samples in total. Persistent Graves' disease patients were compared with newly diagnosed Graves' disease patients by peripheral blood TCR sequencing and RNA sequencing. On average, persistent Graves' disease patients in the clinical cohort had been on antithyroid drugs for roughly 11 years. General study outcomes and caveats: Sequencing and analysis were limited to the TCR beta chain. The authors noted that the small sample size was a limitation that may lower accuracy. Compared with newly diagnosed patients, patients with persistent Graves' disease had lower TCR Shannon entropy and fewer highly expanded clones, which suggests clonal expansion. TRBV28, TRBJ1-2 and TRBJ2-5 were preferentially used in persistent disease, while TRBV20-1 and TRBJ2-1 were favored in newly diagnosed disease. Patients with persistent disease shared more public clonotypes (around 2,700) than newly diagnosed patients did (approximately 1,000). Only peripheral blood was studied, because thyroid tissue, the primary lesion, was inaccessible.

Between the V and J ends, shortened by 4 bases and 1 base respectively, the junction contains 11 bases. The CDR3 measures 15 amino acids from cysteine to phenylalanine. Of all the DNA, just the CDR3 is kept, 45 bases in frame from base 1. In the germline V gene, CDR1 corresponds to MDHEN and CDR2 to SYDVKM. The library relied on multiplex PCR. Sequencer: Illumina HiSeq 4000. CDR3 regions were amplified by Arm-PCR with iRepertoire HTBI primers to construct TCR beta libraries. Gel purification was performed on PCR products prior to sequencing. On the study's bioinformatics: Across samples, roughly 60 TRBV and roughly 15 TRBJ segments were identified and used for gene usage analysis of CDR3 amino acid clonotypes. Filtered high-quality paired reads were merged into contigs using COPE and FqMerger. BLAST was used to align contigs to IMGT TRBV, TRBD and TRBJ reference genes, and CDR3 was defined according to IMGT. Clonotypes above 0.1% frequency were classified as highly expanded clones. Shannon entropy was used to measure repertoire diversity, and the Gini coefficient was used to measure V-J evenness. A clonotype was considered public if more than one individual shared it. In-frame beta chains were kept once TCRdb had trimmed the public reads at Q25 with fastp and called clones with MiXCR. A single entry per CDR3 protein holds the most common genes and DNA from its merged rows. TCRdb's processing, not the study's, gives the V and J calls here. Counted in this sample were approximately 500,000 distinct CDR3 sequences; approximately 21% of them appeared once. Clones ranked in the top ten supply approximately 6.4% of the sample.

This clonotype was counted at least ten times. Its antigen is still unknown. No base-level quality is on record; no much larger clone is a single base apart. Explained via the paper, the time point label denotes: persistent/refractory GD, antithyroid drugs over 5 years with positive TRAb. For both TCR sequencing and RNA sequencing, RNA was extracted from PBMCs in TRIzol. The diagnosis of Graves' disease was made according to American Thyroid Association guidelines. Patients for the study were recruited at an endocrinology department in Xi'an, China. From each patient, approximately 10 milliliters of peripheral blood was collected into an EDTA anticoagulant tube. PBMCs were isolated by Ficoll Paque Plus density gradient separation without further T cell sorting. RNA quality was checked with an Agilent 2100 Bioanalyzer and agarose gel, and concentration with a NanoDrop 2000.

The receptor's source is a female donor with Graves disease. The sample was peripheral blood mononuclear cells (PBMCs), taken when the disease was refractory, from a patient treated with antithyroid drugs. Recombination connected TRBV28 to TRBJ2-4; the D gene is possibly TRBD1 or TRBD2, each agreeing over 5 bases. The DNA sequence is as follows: TGTGCCAGCAGTTCCCTCTGGGGGGCCAAAAACATTCAGTACTTC. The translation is CASSSLWGAKNIQYF.